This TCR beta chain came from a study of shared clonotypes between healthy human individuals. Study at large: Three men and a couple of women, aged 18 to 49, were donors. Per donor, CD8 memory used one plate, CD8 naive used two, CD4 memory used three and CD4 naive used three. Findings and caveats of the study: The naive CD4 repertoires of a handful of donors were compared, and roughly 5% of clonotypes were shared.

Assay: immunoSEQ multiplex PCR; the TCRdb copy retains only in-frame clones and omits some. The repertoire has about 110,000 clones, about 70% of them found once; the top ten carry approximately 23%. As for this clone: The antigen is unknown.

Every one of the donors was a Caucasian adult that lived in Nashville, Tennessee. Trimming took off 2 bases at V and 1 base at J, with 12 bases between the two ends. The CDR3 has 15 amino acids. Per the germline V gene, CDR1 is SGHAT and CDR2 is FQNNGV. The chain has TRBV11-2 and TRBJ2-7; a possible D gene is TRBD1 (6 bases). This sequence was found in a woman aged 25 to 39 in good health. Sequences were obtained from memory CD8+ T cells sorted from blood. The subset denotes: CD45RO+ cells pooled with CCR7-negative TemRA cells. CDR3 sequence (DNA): TGTGCCAGCAGCTTAAGCTGGACAGAATCCTACGAGCAGTACTTC. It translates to CASSLSWTESYEQYF.